Shown below are 21 T cell receptor beta chains from a single sample sequenced in a study of blood T cell repertoires in COVID-19. Sequencing was performed with immunoSEQ multiplex PCR; in TCRdb, only in-frame clones are kept and a portion is missing. Among a few hundred thousand clones, less than 90% were seen once, and the ten largest hold roughly 6.3%. The sample consisted of peripheral blood. Receptors were obtained from a man aged 55 to 69 with acute or convalescent COVID-19.

As DNA, the CDR3 is TGTGCCAGCTCGGAGACAGGGGAGTCCTACAATGAGCAGTTCTTC. Translated: CASSETGESYNEQFF. The chain carries TRBV18 and TRBJ2-1, with 8 bases identical to TRBD1. The germline V gene has CDR1 KGHSH and CDR2 LQKENI. The CDR3 is made up of 15 amino acids. V lost 6 bases and J lost 1; bases outside the gene matches: 5.

The genes are TRBV11-1 and TRBJ2-1, with D maybe TRBD2 (5 bases). The ends were cut back, 6 bases at V and 10 bases at J, with 13 bases in the middle. CDR3 length equals 12 residues. Germline CDR1 reads SGHAT; CDR2 reads FQDESV (reference sequence). The CDR3 DNA sequence: TGTGCCAGCAGACCGCTAGCAGCCGAGCAGTTCTTC. Its protein is CASRPLAAEQFF. Together with reference TRBV11-1 and TRBJ2-1, the CDR3 gives the full variable domain: EAEVAQSPRYKITEKSQAVAFWCDPISGHATLYWYRQILGQGPELLVQFQDESVVDDSQLPKDRFSAERLKGVDSTLKIQPAELGDSAMYLCASRPLAAEQFFGPGTRLTVL.

This chain connects TRBV6-2 or TRBV6-3 to TRBJ2-1; possible D gene TRBD2, 5 bases. This CDR3 region has 15 residues. Germline V gene sequence: CDR1 MNHEY, CDR2 SVGEGT. Trimming left V 3 bases short and J 2 bases short, with 11 bases between. As DNA, the CDR3 is TGTGCCAGCAGTTATGAGGGCAGCCCCTACAATGAGCAGTTCTTC. Translated, it gives CASSYEGSPYNEQFF.

The chain joins TRBV6-2 or TRBV6-3 to TRBJ1-4, with a tentative D call TRBD1 (5 bases). V was shortened by 6 bases and J by 7 bases, with 15 bases between the two germline ends. CDR3 size: 14 residues. Germline loops: CDR1 MNHEY, CDR2 SVGEGT. As DNA, the CDR3 is TGTGCCAGCAGCCCGCCAGGGATTCTTGAAAAACTGTTTTTT. This translates into CASSPPGILEKLFF.

The rearrangement joins TRBV11-1 to TRBJ2-7; the match to TRBD1 covers 7 bases. Losses at the gene ends were 5 bases for V and 1 base for J; bases not matched to a gene: 5. Germline V gene data show CDR1 as SGHAT and CDR2 as FQDESV (reference sequence). The CDR3 totals 14 residues. The CDR3 reads CASSNHRGSYEQYF. As DNA, the CDR3 is TGTGCCAGCAGCAACCACAGGGGTTCCTACGAGCAGTACTTC.

This chain joins TRBV10-3 and TRBJ2-5, with D perhaps matching TRBD1 (5 bases). The ends were cut back, 2 bases at V and 5 bases at J, with 12 bases in the middle. CDR3 length: 14 amino acids. Per germline, CDR1 ENHRY and CDR2 SYGVKD. CDR3 residues: CAISEGPRVETQYF. CDR3 bases: TGTGCCATCAGTGAGGGACCCAGGGTGGAGACCCAGTACTTC.

V gene TRBV18 combines with J gene TRBJ1-4; TRBD1 might be the D (5 bases). Trimming took off 3 bases at V and 3 bases at J, with 8 bases between the two ends. Germline-derived CDR1 and CDR2 are KGHSH and LQKENI. The CDR3 extends over 14 amino acids. The CDR3 reads CASSPGRANEKLFF. CDR3 nucleotides: TGTGCCAGCTCACCCGGCAGGGCTAATGAAAAACTGTTTTTT.

The chain joins TRBV19 to TRBJ1-1, with D possibly matching TRBD1 (5 bases). The CDR3 consists of 15 residues. From germline, CDR1 is LNHDA and CDR2 SQIVND (reference sequence). Trimming removed 3 bases at V and 0 bases at J, with 11 bases between. The CDR3 DNA reads as TGTGCCAGTAGTATTACAGGACGGTTGAACACTGAAGCTTTCTTT. Protein: CASSITGRLNTEAFF.

This chain joins TRBV19 and TRBJ1-1; D gene ambiguous. This CDR3 spans 13 amino acids. Deletions cut 5 bases from V and 3 bases from J, with 10 bases between. Germline V gives CDR1 LNHDA, CDR2 SQIVND (reference sequence). The CDR3 region is CASSPTADTEAFF. The CDR3 DNA sequence: TGTGCCAGTAGTCCCACCGCGGACACTGAAGCTTTCTTT.

This chain connects TRBV5-1 to TRBJ2-2; D call uncertain. V lost 1 base, J lost 2 bases, and 9 bases lay in between. Germline CDR1 reads SGHRS; CDR2 reads YFSETQ. There are 15 residues in the CDR3. The chain's CDR3 is CASSLIQANTGELFF. CDR3 coding DNA: TGCGCCAGCAGCTTGATTCAGGCTAACACCGGGGAGCTGTTTTTT.

This sequence joins TRBV28 and TRBJ2-7, with 11 bases that match TRBD2. V shed 4 bases and J 6 bases; nucleotides not matched to a gene: 8. Germline V gene data show CDR1 as MDHEN and CDR2 as SYDVKM. This CDR3 has 15 residues. The CDR3 DNA reads TGTGCCAGCAGTTCCAATAGCGGGAGGGGTTCCGAGCAGTACTTC. Translated, it gives CASSSNSGRGSEQYF. Looking up the rest from reference TRBV28 and TRBJ2-7 gives the full variable domain: DVKVTQSSRYLVKRTGEKVFLECVQDMDHENMFWYRQDPGLGLRLIYFSYDVKMKEKGDIPEGYSVSREKKERFSLILESASTNQTSMYLCASSSNSGRGSEQYFGPGTRLTVT.

The genes are TRBV5-1 and TRBJ1-4, with 7 bases lining up with TRBD1. CDR1 and CDR2 from the germline V gene are SGHRS and YFSETQ. This CDR3 is 14 amino acids long. Trimming cost V 0 bases and J 8 bases; bases outside gene matches: 4. The CDR3 nucleotides are TGCGCCAGCAGCTTGGGGCAGGGGGAGGAAAAACTGTTTTTT. Protein sequence: CASSLGQGEEKLFF.

This chain links TRBV20-1 with TRBJ2-7, with 8 bases matching TRBD2. The V gene end was trimmed by 3 bases and the J gene end by 2 bases; junction bases not matched to a gene: 6. The CDR3 covers 14 residues. Germline V gives CDR1 DFQATT, CDR2 SNEGSKA (reference sequence). For the CDR3, the DNA is TGCAGTGCTAGTAGTCAGCGGGAGCCCTACGAGCAGTACTTC. This gives the protein CSASSQREPYEQYF.

The gene calls are TRBV6-5 and TRBJ2-5; 10 nucleotides agree with TRBD1. Germline V lookup: CDR1 MNHEY, CDR2 SVGAGI. The CDR3 has 14 residues. The junction had 4 bases not matched to a gene; V was cut back by 6 bases and J by 3 bases. CDR3 residues: CASRRTGGKETQYF. CDR3 in DNA: TGTGCCAGCAGGCGGACAGGGGGAAAAGAGACCCAGTACTTC.

The gene calls are TRBV28 and TRBJ1-4; D not certain. Germline-derived CDR1 and CDR2 are MDHEN and SYDVKM. Trimming removed 1 base from V and 4 bases from J, with 7 bases in between. The CDR3 is 14 residues long. The CDR3 sequence: CASSLFQYNEKLFF. The CDR3 DNA reads TGTGCCAGCAGTTTATTCCAGTATAATGAAAAACTGTTTTTT. Together with reference TRBV28 and TRBJ1-4, the CDR3 gives the full variable domain: DVKVTQSSRYLVKRTGEKVFLECVQDMDHENMFWYRQDPGLGLRLIYFSYDVKMKEKGDIPEGYSVSREKKERFSLILESASTNQTSMYLCASSLFQYNEKLFFGSGTQLSVL.

This clone was counted only a few times. The CDR3 bases are TGTGCCAGCAGCTCTAGCACAGATACGCAGTATTTT. Residues: CASSSSTDTQYF. V is TRBV7-3 and J is TRBJ2-3, with D uncertain. Germline CDR1 is SGHTA and CDR2 is FQGTGA. V lost 4 bases, J lost 0 bases, and 2 bases lay in between. The CDR3 totals 12 residues.

The chain recombines TRBV9 with TRBJ2-1; 7 bases are shared with TRBD2. The CDR3 has 16 amino acids. Germline-derived CDR1 and CDR2 are SGDLS and YYNGEE. V shed 0 bases and J 1 base; nucleotides not matched to a gene: 4. Here the CDR3 reads CASSVVGLGSYNEQFF. The DNA for the CDR3 is TGTGCCAGCAGCGTAGTAGGACTAGGGTCCTACAATGAGCAGTTCTTC.

This sequence joins TRBV14 and TRBJ2-1, with TRBD2 matching over 7 bases. V dropped 2 bases and J dropped 0; count of bases not matched to a gene: 7. This CDR3 has 17 residues. Germline values: CDR1 SGHDN, CDR2 FVKESK. The CDR3 is CASSQPIAGLSYNEQFF. The CDR3, as DNA: TGTGCCAGCAGCCAACCCATAGCGGGTCTCTCCTACAATGAGCAGTTCTTC.

This clone appeared once. This rearrangement joins TRBV28 to TRBJ1-2, with a possible D match to TRBD1 (5 bases). V gave up 3 bases and J gave up 3 bases, with 11 bases separating them. Germline V gives CDR1 MDHEN, CDR2 SYDVKM. This CDR3 has 14 amino acids. The CDR3 region has the DNA TGTGCCAGCAGTTTTCGGGGGATGGACTATGGCTACACCTTC. Its protein product is CASSFRGMDYGYTF.

The chain employs TRBV25-1 and TRBJ2-7; no clear D gene. Deletions cut 4 bases from V and 0 bases from J, with 4 bases between. CDR1 and CDR2 (germline): MGHDK, SYGVNS. The CDR3 spans 12 residues. CDR3 sequence (DNA): TGTGCCAGCAGTGGCTACTCCTACGAGCAGTACTTC. Protein product: CASSGYSYEQYF.

The CDR3 loop reads CASSPTGTNTGELFF. The CDR3 DNA reads as TGTGCCAGCTCCCCAACCGGGACGAACACCGGGGAGCTGTTTTTT. The genes are TRBV18 and TRBJ2-2, with a tentative D call TRBD2 (5 bases). CDR1 and CDR2 (germline): KGHSH, LQKENI. The CDR3 extends over 15 amino acids. V lost 6 bases and J 0 bases, leaving 11 bases between the germline ends. Filled out from reference TRBV18 and TRBJ2-2, the complete variable domain reads NAGVMQNPRHLVRRRGQEARLRCSPMKGHSHVYWYRQLPEEGLKFMVYLQKENIIDESGMPKERFSAEFPKEGPSILRIQQVVRGDSAAYFCASSPTGTNTGELFFGEGSRLTVL.